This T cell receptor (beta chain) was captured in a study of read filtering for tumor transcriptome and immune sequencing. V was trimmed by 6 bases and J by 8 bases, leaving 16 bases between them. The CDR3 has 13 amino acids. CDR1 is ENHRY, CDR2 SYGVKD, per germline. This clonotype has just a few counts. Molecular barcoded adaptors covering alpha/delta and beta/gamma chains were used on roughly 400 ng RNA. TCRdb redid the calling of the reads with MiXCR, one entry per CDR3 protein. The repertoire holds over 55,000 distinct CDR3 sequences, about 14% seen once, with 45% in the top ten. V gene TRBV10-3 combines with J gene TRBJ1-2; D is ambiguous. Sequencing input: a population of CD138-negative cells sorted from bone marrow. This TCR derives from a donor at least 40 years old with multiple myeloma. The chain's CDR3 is CAIRGGQLEGYTF. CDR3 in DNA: TGTGCCATCAGGGGAGGTCAGCTGGAGGGCTACACCTTC.